This TCR beta chain was profiled in a study of cytomegalovirus exposure and HLA in healthy donors. Germline CDR1 reads MNHNS; CDR2 reads SASEGT. The CDR3 has 15 amino acids. Trimming at V came to 1 base and at J to 8 bases, leaving 5 bases not matched to a gene. Points on this clone: What it binds is unknown.

Study-level findings and limits: Most subjects had HLA-A and HLA-B alleles reportedly predicted accurately by TCR beta sequences.

The study ran its PCR with 60 Vbeta and 13 Jbeta primers. The repertoire was sequenced with immunoSEQ multiplex PCR; TCRdb's copy has only in-frame clones and lacks some. The sample lists some 140,000 clones; more than 60% were seen once. The sequence came from a young woman in good health and CMV-seronegative. The rearrangement joins TRBV6-1 to TRBJ2-1, with 10 nucleotides matching TRBD2. Sequencing used PBMCs. The CDR3 DNA follows: TGTGCCAGCAGTGAAGTATGGCTAGCGGGAGATGAGCAGTTCTTC. This sequence encodes CASSEVWLAGDEQFF.